This paragraph covers one T cell receptor (beta chain) sequence. Its target is not known. Other DNA sequences in this specimen translate into the identical CDR3. The data belong to a study of CD8+ T cells in alopecia areata. The study, taken as a whole, reports: Mice gave a clearer picture of TCR sharing than patients did, possibly for HLA-related reasons.

Indicated treatment: oral pan-JAK inhibitor, 5-10 mg twice daily. Extraction of RNA preceded its reverse transcription into cDNA, which served as the sequencing template. The data were produced by immunoSEQ multiplex PCR, yet TCRdb's version contains in-frame clones alone and is incomplete. Of approximately 280,000 clones detected, over 45% appear once; the ten largest clones hold under 2%. The sample in question was CD4+ T cells sorted from blood, obtained at week 24, from a patient treated with tofacitinib. The sequence came from a human donor with alopecia areata.

The CDR3 bases are TGTGCCAGCAGCTTAGCCCGGGAGACCCAGTACTTC. This encodes CASSLARETQYF. This chain links TRBV7-2 with TRBJ2-5; D is unresolved. V was trimmed by 0 bases and J by 5 bases, leaving 4 bases between them. The germline gives CDR1 SGHTA, CDR2 FQGNSA. The CDR3 spans 12 residues.